This T cell receptor (beta chain) was recovered during a study of blood T cell repertoires in COVID-19. Trimming took 0 bases from V and 4 from J; bases not matched to a gene: 21. This CDR3 is 22 amino acids long. The germline gives CDR1 LGHNA, CDR2 YNFKEQ. Assay: immunoSEQ multiplex PCR; the TCRdb copy retains only in-frame clones and omits some. The sample contains 250,000 to 300,000 clones, approximately 82% of which appear only once. The genes are TRBV4-2 and TRBJ1-4; 9 bases align to TRBD1. Sequencing was done on a sample of peripheral blood. The source of this sequence is an elderly man with acute or convalescent COVID-19. CDR3 loop: CASSQELRGQGRTFNFNEKLFF. CDR3 nucleotides: TGTGCCAGCAGCCAAGAACTTAGGGGACAGGGACGCACCTTCAACTTTAATGAAAAACTGTTTTTT.